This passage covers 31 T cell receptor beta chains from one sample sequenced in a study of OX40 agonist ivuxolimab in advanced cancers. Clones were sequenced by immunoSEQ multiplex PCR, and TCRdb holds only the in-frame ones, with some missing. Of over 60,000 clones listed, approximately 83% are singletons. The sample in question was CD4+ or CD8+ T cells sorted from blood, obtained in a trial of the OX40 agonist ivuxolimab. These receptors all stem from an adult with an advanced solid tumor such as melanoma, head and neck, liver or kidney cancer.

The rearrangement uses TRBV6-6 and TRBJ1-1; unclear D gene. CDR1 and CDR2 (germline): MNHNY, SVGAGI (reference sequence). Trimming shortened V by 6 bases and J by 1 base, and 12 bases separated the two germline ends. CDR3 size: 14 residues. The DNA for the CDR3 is TGTGCCAGCAGCACTCGACGGGGGAACACTGAAGCTTTCTTT. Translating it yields CASSTRRGNTEAFF.

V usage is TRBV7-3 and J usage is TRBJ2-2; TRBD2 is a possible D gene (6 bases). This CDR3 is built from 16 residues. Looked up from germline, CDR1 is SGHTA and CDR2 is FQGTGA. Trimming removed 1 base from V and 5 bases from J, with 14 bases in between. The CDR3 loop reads CASSLRGPGVTGELFF. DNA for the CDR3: TGTGCCAGCAGCTTAAGAGGACCGGGGGTAACCGGGGAGCTGTTTTTT. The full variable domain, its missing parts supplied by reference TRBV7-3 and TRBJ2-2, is GAGVSQTPSNKVTEKGKYVELRCDPISGHTALYWYRQSLGQGPEFLIYFQGTGAADDSGLPNDRFFAVRPEGSVSTLKIQRTERGDSAVYLCASSLRGPGVTGELFFGEGSRLTVL.

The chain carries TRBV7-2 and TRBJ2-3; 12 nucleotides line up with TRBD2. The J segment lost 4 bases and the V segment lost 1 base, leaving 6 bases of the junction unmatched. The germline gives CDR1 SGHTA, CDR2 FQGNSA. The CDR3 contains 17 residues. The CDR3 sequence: CASSLETSGGMADTQYF. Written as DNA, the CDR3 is TGTGCCAGCAGCTTAGAGACTAGCGGGGGTATGGCAGATACGCAGTATTTT.

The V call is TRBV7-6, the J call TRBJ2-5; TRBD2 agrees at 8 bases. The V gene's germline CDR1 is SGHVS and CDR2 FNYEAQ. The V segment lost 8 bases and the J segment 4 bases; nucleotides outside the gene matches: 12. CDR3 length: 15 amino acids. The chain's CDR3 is CASAPGGGPRETQYF. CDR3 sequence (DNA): TGTGCCAGCGCTCCAGGCGGGGGGCCTAGAGAGACCCAGTACTTC.

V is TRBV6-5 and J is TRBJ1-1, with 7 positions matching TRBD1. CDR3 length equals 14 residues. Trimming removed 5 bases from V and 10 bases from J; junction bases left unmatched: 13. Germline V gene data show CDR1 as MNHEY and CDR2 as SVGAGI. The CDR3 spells CASSETGTAQRAFF. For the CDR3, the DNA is TGTGCCAGCAGTGAAACCGGGACAGCTCAGCGAGCTTTCTTT.

CDR3 in amino acids: CASSPEGTTDTQYF. The CDR3 nucleotides read TGCGCCAGCAGCCCGGAAGGTACCACAGATACGCAGTATTTT. V usage is TRBV5-1 and J usage is TRBJ2-3; the D is unclear. Germline-derived CDR1 and CDR2 are SGHRS and YFSETQ. Trimming pared 4 bases from V and 2 bases from J, leaving 11 bases between. The CDR3 length is 14 residues.

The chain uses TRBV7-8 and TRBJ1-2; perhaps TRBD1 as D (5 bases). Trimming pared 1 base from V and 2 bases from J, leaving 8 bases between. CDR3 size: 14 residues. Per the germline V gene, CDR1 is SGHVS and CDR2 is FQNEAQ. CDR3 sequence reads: CASSLDRTNYGYTF. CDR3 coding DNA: TGTGCCAGCAGCTTAGACAGGACAAACTATGGCTACACCTTC.

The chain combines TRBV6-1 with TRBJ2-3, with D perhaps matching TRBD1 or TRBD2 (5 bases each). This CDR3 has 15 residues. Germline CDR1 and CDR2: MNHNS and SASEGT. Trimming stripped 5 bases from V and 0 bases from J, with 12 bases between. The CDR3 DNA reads TGTGCCAGCAGTAATCAGAGGGGTAGCACAGATACGCAGTATTTT. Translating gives CASSNQRGSTDTQYF.

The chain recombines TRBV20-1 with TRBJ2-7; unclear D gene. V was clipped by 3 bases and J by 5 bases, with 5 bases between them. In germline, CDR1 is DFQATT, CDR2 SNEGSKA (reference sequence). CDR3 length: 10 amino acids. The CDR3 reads CSARDDEQYF. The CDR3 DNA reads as TGCAGTGCTAGGGACGACGAGCAGTACTTC.

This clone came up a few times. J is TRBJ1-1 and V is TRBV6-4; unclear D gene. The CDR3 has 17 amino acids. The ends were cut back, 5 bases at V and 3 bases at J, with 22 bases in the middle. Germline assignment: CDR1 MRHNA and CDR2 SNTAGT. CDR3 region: CASSQRSLHISDTEAFF. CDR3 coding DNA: TGTGCCAGCAGTCAACGGTCCCTTCACATCTCGGACACTGAAGCTTTCTTT.

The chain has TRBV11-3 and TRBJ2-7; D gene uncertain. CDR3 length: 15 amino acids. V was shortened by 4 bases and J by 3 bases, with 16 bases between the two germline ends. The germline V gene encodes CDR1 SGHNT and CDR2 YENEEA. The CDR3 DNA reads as TGTGCCAGCAGCTCCTCAATAGGGCCTGTCTACGAGCAGTACTTC. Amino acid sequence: CASSSSIGPVYEQYF.

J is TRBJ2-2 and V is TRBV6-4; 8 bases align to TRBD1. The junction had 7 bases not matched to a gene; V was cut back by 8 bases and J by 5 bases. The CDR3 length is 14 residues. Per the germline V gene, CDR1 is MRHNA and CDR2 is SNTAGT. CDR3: CASGAGGPTGELFF. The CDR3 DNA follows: TGTGCCAGCGGTGCAGGGGGCCCAACCGGGGAGCTGTTTTTT.

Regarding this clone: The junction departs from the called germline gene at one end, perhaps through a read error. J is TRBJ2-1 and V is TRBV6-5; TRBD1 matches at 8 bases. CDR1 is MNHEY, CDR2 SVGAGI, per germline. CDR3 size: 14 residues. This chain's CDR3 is CASTRTGSYNEQLF. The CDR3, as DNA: TGTGCCAGCACTCGGACAGGGTCCTACAATGAGCAGCTCTTC.

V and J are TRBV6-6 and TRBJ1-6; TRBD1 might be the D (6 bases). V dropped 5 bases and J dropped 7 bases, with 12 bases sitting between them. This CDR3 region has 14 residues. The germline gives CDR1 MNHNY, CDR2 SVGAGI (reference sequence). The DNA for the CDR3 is TGTGCCAGCAGTATACAGGGAGGGAATTCACCCCTCCACTTT. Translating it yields CASSIQGGNSPLHF.

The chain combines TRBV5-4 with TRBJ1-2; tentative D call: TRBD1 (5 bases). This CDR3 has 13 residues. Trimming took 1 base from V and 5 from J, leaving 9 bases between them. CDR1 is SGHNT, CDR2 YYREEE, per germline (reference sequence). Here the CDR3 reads CASSLRRGYGYTF. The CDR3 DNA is TGTGCCAGCAGCTTGCGCCGGGGGTATGGCTACACCTTC.

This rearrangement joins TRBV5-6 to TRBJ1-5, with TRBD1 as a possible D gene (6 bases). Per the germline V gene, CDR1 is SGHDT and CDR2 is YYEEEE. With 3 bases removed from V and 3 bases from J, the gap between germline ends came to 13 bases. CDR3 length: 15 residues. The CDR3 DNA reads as TGTGCCAGCAGCTCACTCGGACAGCTCAATCAGCCCCAGCATTTT. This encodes CASSSLGQLNQPQHF.

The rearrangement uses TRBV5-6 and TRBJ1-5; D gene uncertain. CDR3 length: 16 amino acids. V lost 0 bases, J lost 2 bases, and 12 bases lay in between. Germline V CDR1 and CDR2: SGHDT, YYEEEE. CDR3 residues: CASSLGRTSGNQPQHF. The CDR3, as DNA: TGTGCCAGCAGCTTGGGGCGGACCTCTGGCAATCAGCCCCAGCATTTT.

CDR3 sequence reads: CASSQRTGANTEAFF. The CDR3 nucleotides are TGTGCCAGCAGCCAAAGGACAGGGGCGAACACTGAAGCTTTCTTT. This sequence joins TRBV7-6 and TRBJ1-1; 9 nucleotides line up with TRBD1. CDR3 size: 15 residues. V shed 5 bases and J 1 base; nucleotides not matched to a gene: 5. Germline CDR1 and CDR2: SGHVS and FNYEAQ. The variable domain in full, completed from reference TRBV7-6 and TRBJ1-1, reads GAGVSQSPRYKVTKRGQDVALRCDPISGHVSLYWYRQALGQGPEFLTYFNYEAQQDKSGLPNDRFSAERPEGSISTLTIQRTEQRDSAMYRCASSQRTGANTEAFFGQGTRLTVV.

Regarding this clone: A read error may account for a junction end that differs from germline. The CDR3 reads CASSLDRGDEQFF. The CDR3 DNA sequence: TGTGCTAGCAGCTTAGACAGGGGCGATGAGCAGTTCTTC. The chain employs TRBV7-7 and TRBJ2-1; 8 nucleotides align to TRBD1. Looked up from germline, CDR1 is SSHAT and CDR2 is FNYEAQ (reference sequence). The CDR3 loop spans 13 amino acids.

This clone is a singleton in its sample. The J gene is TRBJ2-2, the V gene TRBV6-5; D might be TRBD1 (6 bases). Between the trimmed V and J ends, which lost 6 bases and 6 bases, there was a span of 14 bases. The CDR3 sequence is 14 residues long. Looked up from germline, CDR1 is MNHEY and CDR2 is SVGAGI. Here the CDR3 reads CASRNRVLAGELFF. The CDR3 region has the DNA TGTGCCAGCAGAAACAGGGTCCTAGCCGGGGAGCTGTTTTTT.

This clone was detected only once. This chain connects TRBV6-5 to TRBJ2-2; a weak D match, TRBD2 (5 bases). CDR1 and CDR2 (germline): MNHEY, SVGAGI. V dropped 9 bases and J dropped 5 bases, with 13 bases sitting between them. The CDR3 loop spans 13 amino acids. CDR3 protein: CASRGVVTGELFF. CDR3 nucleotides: TGTGCCAGTCGGGGTGTAGTGACCGGGGAGCTGTTTTTT.

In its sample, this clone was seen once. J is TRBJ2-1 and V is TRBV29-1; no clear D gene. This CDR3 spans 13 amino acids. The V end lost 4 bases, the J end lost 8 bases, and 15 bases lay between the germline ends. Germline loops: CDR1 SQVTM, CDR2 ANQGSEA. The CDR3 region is CSVGGLGRDEQFF. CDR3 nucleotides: TGCAGCGTTGGAGGTCTAGGTCGGGATGAGCAGTTCTTC.

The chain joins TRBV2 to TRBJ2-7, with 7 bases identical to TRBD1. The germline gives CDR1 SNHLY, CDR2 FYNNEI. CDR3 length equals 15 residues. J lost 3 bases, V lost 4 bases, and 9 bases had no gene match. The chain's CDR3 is CASSALTGQHYEQYF. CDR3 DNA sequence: TGTGCCAGCAGTGCTTTAACGGGACAGCACTACGAGCAGTACTTC.

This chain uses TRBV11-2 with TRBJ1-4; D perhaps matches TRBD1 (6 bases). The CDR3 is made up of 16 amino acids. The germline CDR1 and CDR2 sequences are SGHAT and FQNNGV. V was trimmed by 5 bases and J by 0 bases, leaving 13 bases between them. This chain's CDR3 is CASSPPRTATNEKLFF. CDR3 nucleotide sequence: TGTGCCAGCAGCCCCCCCAGGACAGCAACTAATGAAAAACTGTTTTTT.

Here the CDR3 DNA reads TGCGCCAGCAGCTTGGCCCAGGGTCCTAGCACAGATACGCAGTATTTT. It specifies CASSLAQGPSTDTQYF. The V gene is TRBV5-1, the J gene TRBJ2-3; possibly TRBD1 for D (5 bases). This CDR3 is built from 16 residues. The germline V and J ends were trimmed by 0 bases and 0 bases, with 11 bases remaining between them. CDR1 and CDR2 from the germline V gene are SGHRS and YFSETQ.

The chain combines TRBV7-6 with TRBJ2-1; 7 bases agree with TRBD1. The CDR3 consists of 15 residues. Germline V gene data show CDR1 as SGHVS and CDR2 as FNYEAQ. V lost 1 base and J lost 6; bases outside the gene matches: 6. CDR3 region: CASSLVATGPNEQFF. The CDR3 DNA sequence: TGTGCCAGCAGCTTAGTTGCGACAGGGCCCAATGAGCAGTTCTTC.

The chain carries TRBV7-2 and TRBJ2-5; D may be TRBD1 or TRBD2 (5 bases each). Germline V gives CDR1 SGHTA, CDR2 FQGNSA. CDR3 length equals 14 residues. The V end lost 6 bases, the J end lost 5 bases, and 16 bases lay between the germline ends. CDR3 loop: CASSSGTLRETQYF. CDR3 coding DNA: TGTGCCAGCAGTTCCGGGACCCTAAGGGAGACCCAGTACTTC.

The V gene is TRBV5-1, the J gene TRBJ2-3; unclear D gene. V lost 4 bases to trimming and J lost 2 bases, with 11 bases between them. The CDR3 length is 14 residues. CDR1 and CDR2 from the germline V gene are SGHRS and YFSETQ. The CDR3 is CASSVERATDTQYF. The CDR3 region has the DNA TGCGCCAGCAGCGTGGAGCGAGCCACAGATACGCAGTATTTT.

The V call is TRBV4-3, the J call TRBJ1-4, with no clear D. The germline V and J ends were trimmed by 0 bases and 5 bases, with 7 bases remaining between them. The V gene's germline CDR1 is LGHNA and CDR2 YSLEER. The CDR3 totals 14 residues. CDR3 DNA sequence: TGCGCCAGCAGCCAAGACAGGTACAATGAAAAACTGTTTTTT. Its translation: CASSQDRYNEKLFF.

CDR3 amino acids: CASSLDPGQNNEQFF. The CDR3 nucleotides are TGTGCCAGCAGCTTAGACCCGGGACAGAACAATGAGCAGTTCTTC. The V and J genes are TRBV7-2 and TRBJ2-1; 7 positions agree with TRBD1. Trimming took 1 base from V and 5 from J; bases not matched to a gene: 5. The germline gives CDR1 SGHTA, CDR2 FQGNSA. The CDR3 is 15 amino acids. The full variable domain, completed using reference TRBV7-2 and TRBJ2-1, is GAGVSQSPSNKVTEKGKDVELRCDPISGHTALYWYRQSLGQGLEFLIYFQGNSAPDKSGLPSDRFSAERTGGSVSTLTIQRTQQEDSAVYLCASSLDPGQNNEQFFGPGTRLTVL.

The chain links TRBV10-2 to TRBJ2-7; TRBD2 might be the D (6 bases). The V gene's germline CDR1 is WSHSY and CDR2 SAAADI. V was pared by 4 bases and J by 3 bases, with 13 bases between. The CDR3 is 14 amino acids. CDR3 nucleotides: TGCGCCAGCAGTGCTCTGCGGGGTAGCTACGAGCAGTACTTC. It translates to CASSALRGSYEQYF.